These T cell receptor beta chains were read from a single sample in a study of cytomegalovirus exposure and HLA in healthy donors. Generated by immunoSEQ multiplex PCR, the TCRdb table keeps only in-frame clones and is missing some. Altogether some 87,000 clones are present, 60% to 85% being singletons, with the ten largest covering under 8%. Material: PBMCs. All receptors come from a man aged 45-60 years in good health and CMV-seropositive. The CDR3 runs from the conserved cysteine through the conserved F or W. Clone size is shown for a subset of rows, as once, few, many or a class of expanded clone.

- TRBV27 CASSFANQAEAFF
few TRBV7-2 CACGGTSFYEQYF
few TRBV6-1 CASSELLLQYF
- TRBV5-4 CASSLGSGVPMNTEAFF
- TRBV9 CASSVGTEVNEQFF
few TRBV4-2 CASSQDRGGQETQYF
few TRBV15 CATSRAQGQPQHF
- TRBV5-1 CASSLSAGRETQYF
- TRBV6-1 CASTAANSYEQYF
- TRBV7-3 CASSFNGGTDTQYF
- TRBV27 CATRQGAYYGYTF
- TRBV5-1 CASSSIPGTVSYEQYF
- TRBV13 CASSLEDSSSTDTQYF
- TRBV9 CASSVLVAGDTDTQYF
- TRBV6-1 CASSEGTGGTYEQYF
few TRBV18 CASSPPGSVNQPQHF
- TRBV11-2 CASSPPDFSTDTQYF
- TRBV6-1 CASSGWTSGGETQYF
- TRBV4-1 CASSQGTSGNYEQYF
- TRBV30 CAWAIQGGNQPQHF
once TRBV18 CASSPSRGATYNEQFF
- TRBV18 CASSVGQGEGTEAFF